These T cell receptor beta chains were read from a single sample in a study of radiotherapy plus CTLA-4 blockade in lung cancer. Only in-frame clones appear in the TCRdb table, and some are missing; sequencing was by immunoSEQ multiplex PCR. The data contain some 73,000 clones, roughly 80% of them singletons. The sample here was peripheral blood, taken from a patient treated with radiotherapy plus ipilimumab. These receptor sequences come from a human donor with non-small cell lung cancer whose response to radiotherapy plus ipilimumab could not be evaluated. CDR3s include the opening cysteine and the closing phenylalanine or tryptophan. Each record gives: CDR3 protein, CDR3 DNA, V gene, D gene, J gene, clone size. The D gene is left open where the match is weak. Where a row states a size, it is once, few, many or the class of an expanded clone; other rows omit it.

cdr3_aa: CAISVGGRDEQFF
cdr3_nt: TGTGCCATCAGCGTCGGGGGGCGCGATGAGCAGTTCTTC
v_call: TRBV10-3
d_call: NA
j_call: TRBJ2-1
clone_size: few

cdr3_aa: CASSERTGPNQPQHF
cdr3_nt: TGTGCCAGCAGCGAAAGGACAGGGCCCAATCAGCCCCAGCATTTT
v_call: TRBV6-5
d_call: TRBD1
j_call: TRBJ1-5
clone_size: NA

cdr3_aa: CAWIETFNYGYTF
cdr3_nt: TGTGCCTGGATCGAAACTTTTAACTATGGCTACACCTTC
v_call: TRBV30
d_call: NA
j_call: TRBJ1-2
clone_size: once

cdr3_aa: CASSLGVGQGMRQPQHF
cdr3_nt: TGTGCCAGCAGCTTGGGGGTGGGACAGGGGATGAGGCAGCCCCAGCATTTT
v_call: TRBV5-6
d_call: TRBD1
j_call: TRBJ1-5
clone_size: NA

cdr3_aa: CASSLLVPGTGGLPYEQYF
cdr3_nt: TGTGCCAGCAGTTTACTCGTCCCCGGGACAGGGGGCCTTCCCTACGAGCAGTACTTC
v_call: TRBV27
d_call: TRBD1
j_call: TRBJ2-7
clone_size: NA

cdr3_aa: CASSLGQGGTDTQYF
cdr3_nt: TGTGCCAGCAGCTTGGGACAGGGCGGCACAGATACGCAGTATTTT
v_call: TRBV9
d_call: TRBD1
j_call: TRBJ2-3
clone_size: NA

cdr3_aa: CASSTGATNEKLFF
cdr3_nt: TGCGCCAGCAGCACAGGGGCAACTAATGAAAAACTGTTTTTT
v_call: TRBV5-1
d_call: TRBD1
j_call: TRBJ1-4
clone_size: NA

cdr3_aa: CASSRGQGGPNEKLFF
cdr3_nt: TGTGCCAGCAGTCGCGGACAGGGGGGACCTAATGAAAAACTGTTTTTT
v_call: TRBV27
d_call: TRBD1
j_call: TRBJ1-4
clone_size: once

cdr3_aa: CASSLDRGSNEQFF
cdr3_nt: TGTGCCAGCAGCTTAGATCGAGGCTCGAATGAGCAGTTCTTC
v_call: TRBV13
d_call: NA
j_call: TRBJ2-1
clone_size: NA

cdr3_aa: CASSGLASTDTQYF
cdr3_nt: TGCGCCAGCAGCGGCCTAGCGAGCACAGATACGCAGTATTTT
v_call: TRBV5-1
d_call: NA
j_call: TRBJ2-3
clone_size: NA

cdr3_aa: CASSTGYGNTIYF
cdr3_nt: TGTGCCAGCAGCACAGGGTACGGAAACACCATATATTTT
v_call: TRBV6-5
d_call: NA
j_call: TRBJ1-3
clone_size: few

cdr3_aa: CASSVPGGIDTQYF
cdr3_nt: TGTGCCAGCAGTGTGCCGGGGGGGATAGATACGCAGTATTTT
v_call: TRBV6-1
d_call: TRBD2
j_call: TRBJ2-3
clone_size: NA

cdr3_aa: CASTPPFGGNYGYTF
cdr3_nt: TGTGCCAGCACTCCTCCCTTCGGGGGTAACTATGGCTACACCTTC
v_call: TRBV28
d_call: NA
j_call: TRBJ1-2
clone_size: few

cdr3_aa: CASRAGDRGTEAFF
cdr3_nt: TGTGCCAGCAGGGCCGGAGACAGGGGCACTGAAGCTTTCTTT
v_call: TRBV5-4
d_call: TRBD1
j_call: TRBJ1-1
clone_size: once

cdr3_aa: CASRLEGPGELFF
cdr3_nt: TGTGCCAGCAGATTGGAGGGCCCCGGGGAGCTGTTTTTT
v_call: TRBV2
d_call: NA
j_call: TRBJ2-2
clone_size: NA

cdr3_aa: CASSPGTSGSLEQFF
cdr3_nt: TGTGCCAGCAGTCCTGGGACTAGCGGGAGTCTTGAGCAGTTCTTC
v_call: TRBV27
d_call: TRBD2
j_call: TRBJ2-1
clone_size: NA

cdr3_aa: CATSEGSGAYSGNTIYF
cdr3_nt: TGTGCCACCAGCGAAGGAAGCGGGGCTTACTCTGGAAACACCATATATTTT
v_call: TRBV15
d_call: NA
j_call: TRBJ1-3
clone_size: NA

cdr3_aa: CASSQADSSGGPDTQYF
cdr3_nt: TGCGCCAGCAGCCAAGCAGATTCTAGCGGGGGCCCAGATACGCAGTATTTT
v_call: TRBV4-1
d_call: TRBD2
j_call: TRBJ2-3
clone_size: NA

cdr3_aa: CASSLNPGFYGYTF
cdr3_nt: TGTGCCAGCAGCTTAAACCCAGGATTCTATGGCTACACCTTC
v_call: TRBV7-2
d_call: NA
j_call: TRBJ1-2
clone_size: NA

cdr3_aa: CASSFTEHYEQYF
cdr3_nt: TGTGCCAGTAGTTTCACAGAGCACTACGAGCAGTACTTC
v_call: TRBV19
d_call: NA
j_call: TRBJ2-7
clone_size: NA

cdr3_aa: CASSEASGRRNEQFF
cdr3_nt: TGTGCCAGCAGCGAGGCTAGCGGGAGGCGCAATGAGCAGTTCTTC
v_call: TRBV7-9
d_call: TRBD2
j_call: TRBJ2-1
clone_size: NA

cdr3_aa: CTSTHTGELFF
cdr3_nt: TGCACCAGTACACACACCGGGGAGCTGTTTTTT
v_call: TRBV1
d_call: NA
j_call: TRBJ2-2
clone_size: NA

cdr3_aa: CASSYWGDLTTGYTF
cdr3_nt: TGTGCCAGCAGTTACTGGGGGGACCTTACAACTGGCTACACCTTC
v_call: TRBV6-5
d_call: NA
j_call: TRBJ1-2
clone_size: NA

cdr3_aa: CASSIDPPGRQPQHF
cdr3_nt: TGTGCCAGTAGTATAGATCCCCCAGGGCGTCAGCCCCAGCATTTT
v_call: TRBV19
d_call: NA
j_call: TRBJ1-5
clone_size: NA

cdr3_aa: CAWSAGLLDYGYTF
cdr3_nt: TGTGCCTGGAGTGCGGGGTTGCTGGACTATGGCTACACCTTC
v_call: TRBV30
d_call: NA
j_call: TRBJ1-2
clone_size: NA

cdr3_aa: CASSYSGQGTSPLHF
cdr3_nt: TGTGCCAGCAGTTACAGTGGACAGGGGACTTCACCCCTCCACTTT
v_call: TRBV6-6
d_call: TRBD1
j_call: TRBJ1-6
clone_size: few

cdr3_aa: CASSPSSGYYNEQFF
cdr3_nt: TGTGCCAGCTCACCATCTAGCGGGTACTACAATGAGCAGTTCTTC
v_call: TRBV18
d_call: TRBD2
j_call: TRBJ2-1
clone_size: NA

cdr3_aa: CASSLAGGGTYYGYTF
cdr3_nt: TGTGCCAGCAGCTTGGCGGGGGGAGGCACATACTATGGCTACACCTTC
v_call: TRBV5-8
d_call: NA
j_call: TRBJ1-2
clone_size: NA

cdr3_aa: CASSLWGGGREDSPLHF
cdr3_nt: TGTGCCAGCAGTTTATGGGGGGGAGGCAGGGAGGATTCACCCCTCCACTTT
v_call: TRBV28
d_call: NA
j_call: TRBJ1-6
clone_size: NA

cdr3_aa: CASSSPPLAGVGEQYF
cdr3_nt: TGTGCCAGCAGTTCCCCCCCACTAGCGGGGGTGGGGGAGCAGTACTTC
v_call: TRBV28
d_call: TRBD2
j_call: TRBJ2-7
clone_size: NA

cdr3_aa: CASSTQGQIVNYGYTF
cdr3_nt: TGTGCCAGTAGTACCCAAGGACAGATAGTCAACTATGGCTACACCTTC
v_call: TRBV19
d_call: NA
j_call: TRBJ1-2
clone_size: once

cdr3_aa: CASSAGFGTGTHGYTF
cdr3_nt: TGTGCCAGCAGCGCCGGTTTCGGGACAGGGACCCATGGCTACACCTTC
v_call: TRBV11-2
d_call: TRBD1
j_call: TRBJ1-2
clone_size: NA

cdr3_aa: CAWSRGGYYGYTF
cdr3_nt: TGTGCCTGGAGCAGAGGGGGATACTATGGCTACACCTTC
v_call: TRBV30
d_call: NA
j_call: TRBJ1-2
clone_size: NA

cdr3_aa: CASSLGGGDRDQPQHF
cdr3_nt: TGTGCCAGCAGCTTGGGAGGGGGCGATAGGGACCAGCCCCAGCATTTT
v_call: TRBV5-4
d_call: TRBD1
j_call: TRBJ1-5
clone_size: many

cdr3_aa: CAWRGEGFYEQYF
cdr3_nt: TGTGCCTGGAGGGGGGAGGGGTTTTACGAGCAGTACTTC
v_call: TRBV30
d_call: TRBD2
j_call: TRBJ2-7
clone_size: NA

cdr3_aa: CASSQSPGDDTEAFF
cdr3_nt: TGCGCCAGCAGCCAGTCGCCGGGGGATGACACTGAAGCTTTCTTT
v_call: TRBV4-1
d_call: NA
j_call: TRBJ1-1
clone_size: NA

cdr3_aa: CASSLQGFGVNEQFF
cdr3_nt: TGTGCCAGCAGCTTACAGGGTTTTGGGGTAAATGAGCAGTTCTTC
v_call: TRBV7-8
d_call: NA
j_call: TRBJ2-1
clone_size: NA

cdr3_aa: CASSYATEQFF
cdr3_nt: TGTGCCAGCAGTTACGCCACAGAGCAGTTCTTC
v_call: TRBV6-5
d_call: NA
j_call: TRBJ2-1
clone_size: NA

cdr3_aa: CASSLEGRVNGYTF
cdr3_nt: TGCGCCAGCAGCTTGGAAGGCAGGGTGAACGGCTACACCTTC
v_call: TRBV5-1
d_call: NA
j_call: TRBJ1-2
clone_size: NA

cdr3_aa: CASRTPGKSSYEQYF
cdr3_nt: TGTGCCAGCAGGACCCCAGGGAAATCCTCCTACGAGCAGTACTTC
v_call: TRBV2
d_call: NA
j_call: TRBJ2-7
clone_size: NA

cdr3_aa: CAIRTDMNTEAFF
cdr3_nt: TGTGCCATTCGGACAGACATGAACACTGAAGCTTTCTTT
v_call: TRBV10-3
d_call: NA
j_call: TRBJ1-1
clone_size: NA

cdr3_aa: CASSPGTRAAFF
cdr3_nt: TGTGCCAGCAGTCCCGGGACTAGGGCAGCTTTCTTT
v_call: TRBV6-5
d_call: NA
j_call: TRBJ1-1
clone_size: NA

cdr3_aa: CASSGGPGTVENRNTIYF
cdr3_nt: TGTGCCAGCAGTGGGGGTCCTGGGACAGTCGAGAATCGAAACACCATATATTTT
v_call: TRBV2
d_call: TRBD1
j_call: TRBJ1-3
clone_size: once